The entry that follows covers one T cell receptor beta chain sequence. The CDR3 is 14 amino acids. Looked up from germline, CDR1 is SGHDT and CDR2 is YYEEEE. Deletions cut 4 bases from V and 6 bases from J, with 16 bases between. The source of the sample is a study of T cell changes during pregnancy in multiple sclerosis. TCRdb keeps only in-frame clones here, not all; method: immunoSEQ multiplex PCR. There are 40,000 to 60,000 clones in the sample; around 94% occur only once, and around 0.31% lies in the top ten. The receptor's source is a female donor with multiple sclerosis, enrolled in a pregnancy study. The material was CD4+ T cells from peripheral blood mononuclear cells, obtained in the third trimester of pregnancy. The gene calls are TRBV5-6 and TRBJ1-2, with D possibly being TRBD1 (6 bases). As DNA, the CDR3 is TGTGCCAGCAGCCGAGACAGGACAACAAATGGCTACACCTTC. It encodes CASSRDRTTNGYTF.